The 27 T cell receptor beta chains in this list originate from one sample, sequenced in a study of blood T cell repertoires in COVID-19. Some clones are missing from TCRdb's copy, which holds only in-frame ones; the method was immunoSEQ multiplex PCR. The sample carries around 420,000 clones, over 75% recorded once. The sequencing input was PBMCs or T cells enriched from blood (not recorded which). The receptors derive from a woman between 40 and 55 years old with acute COVID-19.

The chain recombines TRBV10-1 with TRBJ1-1; 9 nucleotides line up with TRBD1. The germline V gene has CDR1 WNHNN and CDR2 SYGVQD (reference sequence). The V segment lost 4 bases and the J segment 6 bases; nucleotides outside the gene matches: 9. This CDR3 has 15 residues. The CDR3 here is CASSGTGGESAEAFF. As DNA, the CDR3 is TGCGCCAGCAGTGGAACAGGGGGCGAGAGCGCTGAAGCTTTCTTT.

This chain's CDR3 is CASSPTGTSNQPQHF. The CDR3 DNA reads as TGTGCCAGCAGCCCGACAGGGACGAGCAATCAGCCCCAGCATTTT. The chain links TRBV9 to TRBJ1-5; 7 nucleotides agree with TRBD1. CDR1 and CDR2 (germline): SGDLS, YYNGEE. V was pared by 4 bases and J by 1 base, with 5 bases of the junction left unmatched. This CDR3 has 15 residues.

The count of this clone is one. The chain is built from TRBV11-2 and TRBJ2-3, with D perhaps TRBD1 (5 bases). V was shortened by 2 bases and J by 1 base, with 7 bases between the two germline ends. CDR1 and CDR2 (germline): SGHAT, FQNNGV. The CDR3 runs to 14 residues. This CDR3 reads CASSLSRGTDTQYF. CDR3 coding DNA: TGTGCCAGCAGCTTATCCAGGGGCACAGATACGCAGTATTTT.

The chain carries TRBV18 and TRBJ1-2; 9 nucleotides match TRBD1. V lost 1 base to trimming and J lost 8 bases; unmatched junction nucleotides: 5. CDR1 and CDR2 from the germline V gene are KGHSH and LQKENI. This CDR3 has 14 residues. CDR3 DNA sequence: TGTGCCAGCTCACCACGGGACAGGGCATGGGGCTACACCTTC. This gives the protein CASSPRDRAWGYTF.

The J gene is TRBJ2-5, the V gene TRBV30; 10 nucleotides align to TRBD2. The length of the CDR3 is 15 residues. Germline-derived CDR1 and CDR2 are GTSNPN and SVGIG (reference sequence). V gave up 3 bases and J gave up 3 bases; unmatched junction bases: 7. The CDR3 region has the DNA TGTGCCTGGAGCGATCTAGCGGGGGTCAAAGAGACCCAGTACTTC. It yields the protein CAWSDLAGVKETQYF.

V gene TRBV7-8 combines with J gene TRBJ1-4, with TRBD1 matching 9 bases. CDR1 and CDR2 from the germline V gene are SGHVS and FQNEAQ. With 4 bases clipped from V and 0 bases from J, the junction kept 12 bases outside the gene matches. The CDR3 sequence is 19 residues long. The CDR3 DNA reads TGTGCCAGCAGCTCGGGGGACAGGGCGGGGTTCGCAACTAATGAAAAACTGTTTTTT. Amino acid sequence: CASSSGDRAGFATNEKLFF.

This clone came up a few times. The chain links TRBV27 to TRBJ2-3, with 7 nucleotides matching TRBD1. Germline V CDR1 and CDR2: MNHEY, SMNVEV (reference sequence). V shed 4 bases, J shed 4 bases, and the junction held 14 bases outside the gene matches. CDR3 length equals 17 residues. This CDR3 reads CASSSGQFRALSDTQYF. The CDR3 bases are TGTGCCAGCAGTTCGGGACAGTTCAGAGCGTTGTCAGATACGCAGTATTTT.

This chain uses TRBV14 with TRBJ1-6, with a possible D match to TRBD1 (5 bases). The germline V gene encodes CDR1 SGHDN and CDR2 FVKESK. V lost 1 base, J lost 7 bases, and 11 bases lay in between. This CDR3 spans 15 amino acids. CDR3 sequence (DNA): TGTGCCAGCAGCCAAGTGGCGGGGGTCAATTCACCCCTCCACTTT. This translates into CASSQVAGVNSPLHF.

This rearrangement joins TRBV4-1 to TRBJ1-2; TRBD1 agrees at 10 bases. The CDR3 contains 16 residues. Trimming cost V 3 bases and J 3 bases; bases outside gene matches: 7. The V gene's germline CDR1 is MGHRA and CDR2 YSYEKL. CDR3 sequence reads: CASSHPGQGLHYGYTF. For the CDR3, the DNA is TGCGCCAGCAGCCACCCGGGACAGGGGCTACACTATGGCTACACCTTC.

V is TRBV5-4 and J is TRBJ2-5; 8 bases are shared with TRBD2. V lost 4 bases, J lost 7 bases, and 6 bases stayed unmatched. The CDR3 totals 13 residues. The germline CDR1 and CDR2 sequences are SGHNT and YYREEE (reference sequence). The CDR3 DNA sequence: TGTGCCAGCAGCCCCGGGGGGGTAGGGACCCAGTACTTC. Protein: CASSPGGVGTQYF.

The V gene is TRBV30, the J gene TRBJ1-3; D is unresolved. V was shortened by 4 bases and J by 1 base, with 8 bases between the two germline ends. Germline V gives CDR1 GTSNPN, CDR2 SVGIG (reference sequence). The CDR3 totals 13 residues. CDR3 in amino acids: CAWMRRSGNTIYF. The CDR3 coding sequence is TGTGCCTGGATGAGGCGGTCTGGAAACACCATATATTTT.

The chain links TRBV24-1 to TRBJ2-5; TRBD2 matches at 8 bases. CDR3 size: 16 residues. The germline V gene encodes CDR1 KGHDR and CDR2 SFDVKD. V gave up 5 bases and J gave up 3 bases; unmatched junction bases: 10. The CDR3 sequence: CATSVGRGGLKETQYF. The CDR3 DNA sequence: TGTGCCACCAGTGTGGGTCGGGGGGGCCTAAAAGAGACCCAGTACTTC.

This rearrangement joins TRBV15 to TRBJ2-7; D perhaps matches TRBD1 (6 bases). The CDR3 length is 15 residues. From germline, CDR1 is LNHNV and CDR2 YYDKDF (reference sequence). V was clipped by 0 bases and J by 5 bases, with 14 bases between them. In DNA form, the CDR3 reads TGTGCCACCAGCAGAGATCAAGGGGGTTTCGACGAGCAGTACTTC. This translates into CATSRDQGGFDEQYF.

This CDR3 is CASRRQGYTEAFF. As DNA, the CDR3 is TGTGCCAGCAGAAGACAGGGATACACTGAAGCTTTCTTT. V usage is TRBV6-5 and J usage is TRBJ1-1; 7 bases are a match to TRBD1. Germline values: CDR1 MNHEY, CDR2 SVGAGI. The CDR3 consists of 13 residues. The ends lost 6 bases at V and 3 bases at J; junction bases unmatched: 4.

CDR3 in amino acids: CASSMREHGNTIYF. The CDR3 DNA reads as TGTGCCAGTAGTATGAGGGAACATGGAAACACCATATATTTT. The genes are TRBV19 and TRBJ1-3; D is unresolved. The CDR3 has 14 residues. V was shortened by 3 bases and J by 3 bases, with 9 bases between the two germline ends. Germline lookup yields CDR1 LNHDA and CDR2 SQIVND (reference sequence).

This sequence joins TRBV30 and TRBJ1-5, with D possibly TRBD1 on 6 matching bases. Germline assignment: CDR1 GTSNPN and CDR2 SVGIG (reference sequence). This CDR3 comprises 16 residues. The V and J ends lost 0 bases and 4 bases respectively, with 16 bases between them. CDR3: CAWSVMLGARNQPQHF. CDR3 DNA: TGTGCCTGGAGTGTAATGCTGGGGGCGCGAAATCAGCCCCAGCATTTT. The full variable domain, in which reference TRBV30 and TRBJ1-5 provide the parts outside the CDR3, is SQTIHQWPATLVQPVGSPLSLECTVEGTSNPNLYWYRQAAGRGLQLLFYSVGIGQISSEVPQNLSASRPQDRQFILSSKKLLLSDSGFYLCAWSVMLGARNQPQHFGDGTRLSIL.

The chain uses TRBV4-2 and TRBJ2-3; 14 bases agree with TRBD2. This CDR3 is 16 amino acids long. Germline V gene data show CDR1 as LGHNA and CDR2 as YNFKEQ. With V trimmed by 6 bases and J by 6 bases, 8 bases remained unmatched. The CDR3 region is CASSPRLAGGQDTQYF. The DNA of the CDR3 is TGTGCCAGCAGTCCCAGACTAGCGGGGGGGCAGGATACGCAGTATTTT.

The J gene is TRBJ1-1, the V gene TRBV5-6; TRBD1 agrees at 11 bases. Trimming at V came to 2 bases and at J to 0 bases, leaving 3 bases not matched to a gene. Germline V gene data show CDR1 as SGHDT and CDR2 as YYEEEE. CDR3 length equals 16 residues. CDR3 DNA sequence: TGTGCCAGCAGCTTCGGGACAGGGGGATTGAACACTGAAGCTTTCTTT. Its translation is CASSFGTGGLNTEAFF.

The gene calls are TRBV7-8 and TRBJ1-5; D perhaps matches TRBD1 (6 bases). Trimming removed 2 bases at V and 2 bases at J, with 10 bases between. Germline CDR1 is SGHVS and CDR2 is FQNEAQ. The CDR3 spans 15 residues. The CDR3 coding sequence is TGTGCCAGCAGCTTATGGGCAGGGGGCAATCAGCCCCAGCATTTT. Translated, it gives CASSLWAGGNQPQHF.

V gene TRBV7-9 combines with J gene TRBJ2-1; maybe TRBD1 (6 bases). This CDR3 has 15 amino acids. Trimming stripped 1 base from V and 0 bases from J, with 7 bases between. The germline V gene has CDR1 SEHNR and CDR2 FQNEAQ (reference sequence). CDR3 residues: CASSLGTASYNEQFF. CDR3 sequence (DNA): TGTGCCAGCAGCTTAGGGACAGCCTCCTACAATGAGCAGTTCTTC.

The rearrangement joins TRBV14 to TRBJ1-2; 7 bases line up with TRBD1. J lost 0 bases, V lost 8 bases, and 3 bases had no gene match. The CDR3 has 13 residues. Looked up from germline, CDR1 is SGHDN and CDR2 is FVKESK. CDR3 residues: CASSTGSNYGYTF. The CDR3 region has the DNA TGTGCCAGCTCGACAGGGTCTAACTATGGCTACACCTTC.

This clone showed up just a few times. V gene TRBV5-1 combines with J gene TRBJ2-1, with 11 positions matching TRBD2. Germline values: CDR1 SGHRS, CDR2 YFSETQ. CDR3 length: 16 amino acids. V gave up 4 bases and J gave up 3 bases; unmatched junction bases: 6. CDR3 sequence reads: CASSTGSGGVYNEQFF. CDR3 bases: TGCGCCAGCAGCACAGGTAGCGGGGGGGTCTACAATGAGCAGTTCTTC.

The CDR3 sequence is CAWTGGRNTEAFF. The CDR3 nucleotides are TGTGCCTGGACTGGAGGAAGAAACACTGAAGCTTTCTTT. The rearrangement joins TRBV30 to TRBJ1-1; D gene uncertain. The germline V and J ends were trimmed by 4 bases and 2 bases, with 11 bases remaining between them. Germline V gene sequence: CDR1 GTSNPN, CDR2 SVGIG (reference sequence). The CDR3 covers 13 residues.

The CDR3, as DNA: TGTGCCAGCAGCTCCGTTTCTTTTGCCAGGGGTCTTGACGAGACCCAGTACTTC. Its translation: CASSSVSFARGLDETQYF. The chain uses TRBV7-8 and TRBJ2-5; D possibly corresponds to TRBD1 (6 bases). Trimming stripped 4 bases from V and 5 bases from J, with 26 bases between. The V gene's germline CDR1 is SGHVS and CDR2 FQNEAQ. The CDR3 has 18 residues.

The chain recombines TRBV3-1 (or the pseudogene TRBV3-2) with TRBJ2-5; TRBD2 agrees at 14 bases. The CDR3 runs 16 residues. Looked up from germline, CDR1 is LGHDT and CDR2 is YNNKEL (reference sequence). J lost 1 base, V lost 6 bases, and 4 bases had no gene match. CDR3 amino acids: CASSPGLAGAQETQYF. CDR3 in DNA: TGTGCCAGCAGTCCGGGACTAGCGGGGGCCCAAGAGACCCAGTACTTC.

The gene calls are TRBV7-9 and TRBJ1-4, with 7 nucleotides matching TRBD1. The CDR3 extends over 15 amino acids. Germline trimming cut 1 base from V and 6 bases from J; bases unmatched to any gene: 5. Germline V CDR1 and CDR2: SEHNR, FQNEAQ (reference sequence). The CDR3 region is CASSLGQGVDEKLFF. The DNA for the CDR3 is TGTGCCAGCAGCTTAGGACAGGGTGTGGATGAAAAACTGTTTTTT. Based on the CDR3 plus reference TRBV7-9 and TRBJ1-4, the full variable domain is DTGVSQNPRHKITKRGQNVTFRCDPISEHNRLYWYRQTLGQGPEFLTYFQNEAQLEKSRLLSDRFSAERPKGSFSTLEIQRTEQGDSAMYLCASSLGQGVDEKLFFGSGTQLSVL.

This chain joins TRBV2 and TRBJ1-2, with 10 bases identical to TRBD1. The CDR3 is 15 amino acids. V was clipped by 5 bases and J by 7 bases; unmatched bases: 10. CDR1 is SNHLY, CDR2 FYNNEI, per germline. CDR3 protein: CASSRIKTGGSGYTF. Here the CDR3 DNA reads TGTGCCAGCAGTCGGATTAAGACAGGGGGCTCTGGCTACACCTTC.